This T cell receptor (beta chain) was sequenced in a study of Ad26.COV2.S vaccination and SARS-CoV-2 variants. Using immunoSEQ multiplex PCR, the repertoire was profiled, and TCRdb retains in-frame clones only, with some absent. In the table there are about 350,000 clones, 80% to 90% of which are singletons. This CDR3 spans 16 amino acids. Germline V gene lookup returns CDR1 MNHEY and CDR2 SMNVEV (reference sequence). The V gene end was trimmed by 7 bases and the J gene end by 3 bases; junction bases not matched to a gene: 11. As for treatment: some 20 received Ad26.COV2.S at low or high dose, single or two shots; roughly five received placebo; per-sample allocation not given. Samples were taken on day 63 after the first vaccine or placebo injection.

This material consisted of peripheral blood, taken in a trial of Ad26.COV2.S vaccine versus placebo. The TCR was taken from a person aged 18-60 years who received the Ad26.COV2.S COVID-19 vaccine or a placebo. The chain is built from TRBV27 and TRBJ2-1, with TRBD1 matching over 8 bases. CDR3 sequence: CASKKETGTGYNEQFF. The DNA of the CDR3 is TGTGCCAGCAAGAAAGAAACCGGGACAGGCTACAATGAGCAGTTCTTC.